This T cell receptor (beta chain) originates from a study of shared clonotypes between healthy human individuals. Those who donated were healthy HIV-negative adults, with no recent acute infections or vaccinations reported. A remark on this clone: Its target is unknown.

Several immunoSEQ plates held equal portions of the genomic DNA taken from each subset. Some clones are missing from TCRdb's copy, which holds only in-frame ones; the method was immunoSEQ multiplex PCR. The sample includes 2 million to 3 million clones, more than 90% of them seen just once. Study-wide points: A reduction in generation probabilities was seen for non-shared clonotypes relative to those shared by all four donors. Rarefaction showed sorted-subset sequencing was incomplete despite large depth.

After removal of 5 bases from V and 4 bases from J, the junction contained 2 bases not matched to a gene. The length of the CDR3 is 15 residues. Germline V gene data show CDR1 as MNHNS and CDR2 as SASEGT. The TCR was taken from a man aged 18 to 30 in good health. The material sequenced was naive CD4+ T cells sorted from blood. The subset here: CD45RA+ positively selected. The chain recombines TRBV6-1 with TRBJ2-5; 15 bases agree with TRBD2. The CDR3 DNA reads as TGTGCCAGCAGTACGGGACTAGCGGGGGGAGAGACCCAGTACTTC. This gives the protein CASSTGLAGGETQYF.